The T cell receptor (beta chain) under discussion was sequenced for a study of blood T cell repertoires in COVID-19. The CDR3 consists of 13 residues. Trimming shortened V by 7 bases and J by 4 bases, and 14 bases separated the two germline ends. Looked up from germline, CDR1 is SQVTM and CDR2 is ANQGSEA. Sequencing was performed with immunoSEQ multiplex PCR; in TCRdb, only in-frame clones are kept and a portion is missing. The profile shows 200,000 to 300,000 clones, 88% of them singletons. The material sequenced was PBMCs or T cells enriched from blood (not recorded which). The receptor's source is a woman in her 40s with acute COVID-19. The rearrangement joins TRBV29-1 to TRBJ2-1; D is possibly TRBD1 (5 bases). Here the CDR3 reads CSAWGGFYNEQFF. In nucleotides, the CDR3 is TGCAGCGCCTGGGGCGGATTTTACAATGAGCAGTTCTTC.